One T cell receptor (beta chain) is described in this entry. Antigen specificity is unknown. Germline V gives CDR1 PRHDT, CDR2 FYEKMQ (reference sequence). The V and J ends lost 5 bases and 6 bases respectively, with 10 bases between them. The CDR3 length is 13 residues. The sample comes from a study of T cell repertoires in cytomegalovirus infection. On the study more broadly: The public TCR beta signatures pointed to both CMV infection and matching HLA type.

Findings of the study overall: The cumulative frequency of public TCR beta families distinguished individuals who carried CMV together with the relevant HLA.

A single record per CDR3 protein comes from TCRdb applying MiXCR to the reads. This table has fewer than 550,000 distinct CDR3 sequences, approximately 16% appearing once. The V call is TRBV13, the J call TRBJ2-2, with a tentative D call TRBD1 (5 bases). Sequencing was done on a sample of CD8+ T cells from PBMCs. This clonotype originated in a human donor in good health (CMV status not recorded). Some clones in this sample may be carry-over from other donors' samples. As DNA, the CDR3 is TGTGCCAGCAGCCCGGGCAGGGCCGGGGAGCTGTTTTTT. It yields the protein CASSPGRAGELFF.